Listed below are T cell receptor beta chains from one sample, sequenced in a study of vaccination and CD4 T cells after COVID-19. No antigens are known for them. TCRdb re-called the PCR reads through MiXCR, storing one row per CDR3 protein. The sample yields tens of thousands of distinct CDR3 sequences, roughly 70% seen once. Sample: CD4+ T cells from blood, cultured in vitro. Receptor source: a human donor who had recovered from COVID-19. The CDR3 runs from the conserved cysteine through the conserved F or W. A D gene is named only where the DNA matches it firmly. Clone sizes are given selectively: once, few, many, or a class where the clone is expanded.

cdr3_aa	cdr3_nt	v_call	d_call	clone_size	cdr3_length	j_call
CASSLTGTSFF	TGTGCCAGCAGCTTAACCGGGACATCTTTCTTT	TRBV7-9	-	-	11	TRBJ1-1
CASSPGAHSTDTQYF	TGTGCTAGCAGCCCAGGGGCCCATAGCACAGATACGCAGTATTTT	TRBV7-7	-	-	15	TRBJ2-3
CASSLRSENQPQHF	TGTGCCAGCAGTTTAAGGTCAGAAAATCAGCCCCAGCATTTT	TRBV27	-	-	14	TRBJ1-5
CASSNRGSYQPQHF	TGTGCCAGCAGCAACCGGGGCTCTTATCAGCCCCAGCATTTT	TRBV2	-	-	14	TRBJ1-5
CSAGFYSNQPQHF	TGCAGTGCGGGATTTTATAGCAATCAGCCCCAGCATTTT	TRBV20-1	-	medium-sized	13	TRBJ1-5
CASTRDRSTDTQYF	TGTGCCAGCACTAGGGACAGAAGCACAGATACGCAGTATTTT	TRBV6-1	TRBD1	-	14	TRBJ2-3
CSAPQGTSPRSSYNSPLHF	TGCAGTGCTCCACAGGGGACAAGTCCCAGAAGCTCCTATAATTCACCCCTCCACTTT	TRBV20-1	TRBD1	medium-sized	19	TRBJ1-6
CASRKGVPNQPQHF	TGTGCCAGCCGTAAAGGGGTTCCCAATCAGCCCCAGCATTTT	TRBV27	-	-	14	TRBJ1-5
CASSGDIRSGNTIYF	TGTGCCAGCAGTGGGGACATTCGCTCTGGAAACACCATATATTTT	TRBV6-1	-	-	15	TRBJ1-3
CSAQRRAIPANYGYTF	TGCAGTGCTCAAAGACGAGCCATACCTGCTAACTATGGCTACACCTTC	TRBV20-1	-	few	16	TRBJ1-2
CISVPEAPWTGEGSNEQFF	-	TRBV7-5	-	-	19	TRBJ2-1
CASSESGINYGYTF	TGCGCCAGCAGTGAGTCGGGGATTAACTATGGCTACACCTTC	TRBV10-2	-	-	14	TRBJ1-2